Below are 25 T cell receptor beta chains sequenced from a single sample in a study of T cells after yellow fever vaccination. TCRdb redid the calling of the 5' RACE reads with MiXCR, one entry per CDR3 protein. The repertoire holds about 320,000 distinct CDR3 sequences, with approximately 12% as singletons. The sample consisted of CD4+ T cells sorted from PBMCs, taken 45 days after the yellow fever booster vaccination. All receptors come from a man aged 18-30 years who received the YFV17D yellow fever vaccine.

The gene calls are TRBV19 and TRBJ1-1, with 7 bases that match TRBD1. The ends lost 9 bases at V and 4 bases at J; junction bases unmatched: 8. Germline lookup yields CDR1 LNHDA and CDR2 SQIVND (reference sequence). This CDR3 spans 13 amino acids. The CDR3 region is CASRYRGGTEAFF. CDR3 nucleotide sequence: TGTGCCAGCCGGTACAGGGGAGGCACTGAAGCTTTCTTT.

This clonotype appeared a few times. The J gene is TRBJ2-3, the V gene TRBV27; the match to TRBD2 covers 7 bases. The CDR3 contains 15 residues. Germline-derived CDR1 and CDR2 are MNHEY and SMNVEV (reference sequence). V shed 2 bases, J shed 2 bases, and the junction held 4 bases outside the gene matches. DNA of the CDR3: TGTGCCAGCAGTTTAGAGCGGGGCGACACAGATACGCAGTATTTT. It yields the protein CASSLERGDTDTQYF.

The rearrangement links TRBV19 to TRBJ2-5; D ambiguous. V lost 5 bases and J lost 1, with 11 bases in between. CDR1 and CDR2 from the germline V gene are LNHDA and SQIVND (reference sequence). This CDR3 spans 14 amino acids. The CDR3, as DNA: TGTGCCAGTAGTCTACAATTACTCCAAGAGACCCAGTACTTC. Translation: CASSLQLLQETQYF.

The chain recombines TRBV6-5 with TRBJ1-5; D may be TRBD1 (5 bases). The V and J ends lost 6 bases and 6 bases respectively, with 12 bases between them. The CDR3 loop spans 13 amino acids. CDR1 MNHEY and CDR2 SVGAGI come from the germline V gene. CDR3 loop: CASRPARGQPQHF. The CDR3 DNA is TGTGCCAGCAGACCCGCAAGGGGTCAGCCCCAGCATTTT.

V and J are TRBV5-1 and TRBJ1-4, with a possible D match to TRBD1 (6 bases). The CDR3 is 14 residues long. The V end lost 4 bases, the J end lost 4 bases, and 11 bases lay between the germline ends. Germline CDR1 reads SGHRS; CDR2 reads YFSETQ. The CDR3 bases are TGCGCCAGCAGCCGGGGGCTGGGTAATGAAAAACTGTTTTTT. It translates to CASSRGLGNEKLFF.

There are many counts of this clonotype. V usage is TRBV4-3 and J usage is TRBJ2-2, with TRBD1 matching 12 bases. The trim removed 9 bases at V and 4 bases at J, leaving 12 bases unmatched. The CDR3 has 17 amino acids. Germline CDR1 LGHNA, CDR2 YSLEER. CDR3 in amino acids: CASSRTGTGGSTGELFF. DNA for the CDR3: TGCGCCAGTAGTAGGACAGGGACAGGGGGCAGCACCGGGGAGCTGTTTTTT.

The chain combines TRBV12-3 or TRBV12-4 with TRBJ1-5; D gene uncertain. The length of the CDR3 is 14 residues. V was trimmed by 6 bases and J by 4 bases, leaving 13 bases between them. Written as DNA, the CDR3 is TGTGCCAGCAGCCCGGGAGATGGGAATCAGCCCCAGCATTTT. This translates into CASSPGDGNQPQHF.

This clonotype was detected only a few times. The chain couples TRBV30 to TRBJ2-5; possibly TRBD1 or TRBD2 for D (6 bases each). The CDR3 loop spans 12 amino acids. V was cut by 8 bases and J by 4 bases, with 14 bases left in between. Per the germline V gene, CDR1 is GTSNPN and CDR2 is SVGIG (reference sequence). This CDR3 is CAALGGGETQYF. CDR3 DNA sequence: TGTGCCGCCCTTGGAGGGGGAGAGACCCAGTACTTC.

The chain combines TRBV5-1 with TRBJ2-2; D call uncertain. Germline V gene sequence: CDR1 SGHRS, CDR2 YFSETQ. Trimming cost V 5 bases and J 1 base, with 3 bases left between them. The CDR3 is 12 amino acids. The CDR3 DNA reads TGCGCCAGCAGGTGGAACACCGGGGAGCTGTTTTTT. Protein: CASRWNTGELFF.

This rearrangement joins TRBV7-3 to TRBJ1-5; perhaps TRBD1 as D (5 bases). Germline V gives CDR1 SGHTA, CDR2 FQGTGA. CDR3 length: 13 residues. Trimming took off 5 bases at V and 4 bases at J, with 9 bases between the two ends. The CDR3 protein is CASSVDRNQPQHF. The CDR3 DNA is TGTGCCAGCAGCGTAGACAGAAATCAGCCCCAGCATTTT.

Only a few counts were recorded for this clonotype. A read error may account for a junction end that differs from germline. The CDR3 region is CSVKDTGELFF. The CDR3 DNA reads as TGCAGCGTTAAAGACACCGGGGAGCTGTTTTTT. V gene TRBV29-1 combines with J gene TRBJ2-2; no clear D. The CDR3 is 11 residues long. Germline V gives CDR1 SQVTM, CDR2 ANQGSEA.

This clonotype has more than one count but fewer than ten. The chain combines TRBV7-2 with TRBJ2-5, with TRBD2 matching over 10 bases. Per the germline V gene, CDR1 is SGHTA and CDR2 is FQGNSA. The ends lost 6 bases at V and 6 bases at J; junction bases unmatched: 7. The CDR3 is 14 residues long. The CDR3 is CASSQRGGRQTQYF. CDR3 bases: TGTGCCAGCAGTCAGCGGGGGGGCAGGCAGACCCAGTACTTC.

J is TRBJ2-3 and V is TRBV28; the D is unclear. Trimming took 3 bases from V and 10 from J, leaving 8 bases between them. The CDR3 length is 11 residues. Germline V lookup: CDR1 MDHEN, CDR2 SYDVKM. CDR3 sequence (DNA): TGTGCCAGCAGTTTGGCGCGAGCGCAGTATTTT. This codes for CASSLARAQYF.

The V gene is TRBV12-3 or TRBV12-4, the J gene TRBJ1-2; D remains unclear. Trimming left V 5 bases short and J 4 bases short, with 11 bases between. CDR3 length equals 13 residues. The CDR3 nucleotides are TGTGCCAGCAGTCCTGGACTGCTCTATGGCTACACCTTC. Its translation: CASSPGLLYGYTF.

This clonotype was observed at least ten times. V gene TRBV5-4 combines with J gene TRBJ1-6; D possibly corresponds to TRBD1 (5 bases). The V and J ends lost 3 bases and 6 bases respectively, with 13 bases between them. Germline V lookup: CDR1 SGHNT, CDR2 YYREEE (reference sequence). This CDR3 has 15 residues. This CDR3 is CASSSLTVANSPLHF. In nucleotides, the CDR3 is TGTGCCAGCAGCTCCTTGACAGTCGCTAATTCACCCCTCCACTTT.

This clonotype was observed a handful of times. The chain employs TRBV2 and TRBJ1-4, with 11 nucleotides matching TRBD1. The CDR3 spans 13 residues. V was clipped by 7 bases and J by 6 bases; unmatched bases: 1. Germline V CDR1 and CDR2: SNHLY, FYNNEI. The CDR3 here is CASKGQGDEKLFF. CDR3 coding DNA: TGTGCCAGCAAGGGACAGGGGGATGAAAAACTGTTTTTT. Drawing the rest from reference TRBV2 and TRBJ1-4, the complete variable domain is EPEVTQTPSHQVTQMGQEVILRCVPISNHLYFYWYRQILGQKVEFLVSFYNNEISEKSEIFDDQFSVERPDGSNFTLKIRSTKLEDSAMYFCASKGQGDEKLFFGSGTQLSVL.

This clonotype was observed at least ten times. The genes are TRBV7-9 and TRBJ2-3; D is undetermined. Germline-derived CDR1 and CDR2 are SEHNR and FQNEAQ (reference sequence). This CDR3 spans 15 amino acids. With 4 bases removed from V and 1 base from J, the gap between germline ends came to 12 bases. The CDR3 reads CASSSQSTGTDTQYF. DNA of the CDR3: TGTGCCAGCAGCTCCCAGTCGACTGGCACAGATACGCAGTATTTT.

Many counts were recorded for this clonotype. V gene TRBV5-1 combines with J gene TRBJ2-3; D is uncertain. Germline CDR1 SGHRS, CDR2 YFSETQ. The length of the CDR3 is 14 residues. V lost 3 bases and J lost 1, with 9 bases in between. The CDR3 sequence is CASSSPLRTDTQYF. The CDR3 DNA reads TGCGCCAGCAGCTCACCACTACGCACAGATACGCAGTATTTT.

This clonotype has a handful of counts. DNA for the CDR3: TGTGCCAGCAGTTACTCACCGGGAGAGAACGGGGAGCTGTTTTTT. It specifies CASSYSPGENGELFF. The rearrangement uses TRBV6-2 or TRBV6-3 and TRBJ2-2, with TRBD2 as a possible D gene (6 bases). The V end lost 0 bases, the J end lost 7 bases, and 12 bases lay between the germline ends. Germline V gene sequence: CDR1 MNHEY, CDR2 SVGEGT. The CDR3 spans 15 residues.

The chain carries TRBV4-3 and TRBJ1-6; 8 nucleotides match TRBD1. The CDR3 consists of 17 residues. Germline-derived CDR1 and CDR2 are LGHNA and YSLEER. V shed 0 bases, J shed 8 bases, and the junction held 9 bases outside the gene matches. The CDR3 loop reads CASSQDLTGTGYSPLHF. As DNA, the CDR3 is TGCGCCAGCAGCCAAGATCTGACCGGGACAGGTTATTCACCCCTCCACTTT.

V and J are TRBV20-1 and TRBJ1-1; a possible D gene is TRBD1 (5 bases). V lost 1 base, J lost 4 bases, and 10 bases lay in between. This CDR3 is built from 13 residues. Per the germline V gene, CDR1 is DFQATT and CDR2 is SNEGSKA (reference sequence). The CDR3 here is CSARGGVLTEAFF. The CDR3 DNA reads TGCAGTGCTAGAGGGGGGGTCCTCACTGAAGCTTTCTTT.

The chain joins TRBV7-2 to TRBJ1-1; D ambiguous. With 2 bases removed from V and 6 bases from J, the gap between germline ends came to 10 bases. CDR3 length equals 13 residues. In germline, CDR1 is SGHTA, CDR2 FQGNSA. CDR3 in DNA: TGTGCCAGCAGCTTATCCCTCCGTGCTGAAGCTTTCTTT. Translated, it gives CASSLSLRAEAFF.

This clonotype was observed a handful of times. The chain has TRBV20-1 and TRBJ1-5; D possibly corresponds to TRBD1 (6 bases). Germline V CDR1 and CDR2: DFQATT, SNEGSKA (reference sequence). The CDR3 has 14 residues. V lost 5 bases to trimming and J lost 2 bases, with 13 bases between them. CDR3 coding DNA: TGCAGTGCTTACAGGGAAAGCGGCAATCAGCCCCAGCATTTT. Translating gives CSAYRESGNQPQHF.

This rearrangement joins TRBV7-2 to TRBJ2-5; 12 bases map to TRBD2. The CDR3 runs to 15 residues. With 8 bases clipped from V and 5 bases from J, the junction kept 9 bases outside the gene matches. The germline V gene has CDR1 SGHTA and CDR2 FQGNSA. The CDR3 nucleotides read TGTGCCAGCCAACTAGCGGGGGGCCATCCCGAGACCCAGTACTTC. It specifies CASQLAGGHPETQYF.

J is TRBJ2-5 and V is TRBV20-1; 12 bases line up with TRBD1. The CDR3 is 14 amino acids. Germline CDR1 and CDR2: DFQATT and SNEGSKA (reference sequence). Germline trimming cut 5 bases from V and 4 bases from J; bases unmatched to any gene: 5. The DNA for the CDR3 is TGCAGTGCTGGCCCGGGACAGGGGGCAGAGACCCAGTACTTC. It specifies CSAGPGQGAETQYF.